Presented here are 3 T cell receptor beta chains from one specimen sequenced in a study of cytomegalovirus exposure and HLA in healthy donors. PCR amplification relied on 60 Vbeta primers (plus 13 Jbeta primers). Assay: immunoSEQ multiplex PCR; the TCRdb copy retains only in-frame clones and omits some. The sample yields about 160,000 clones, around four fifths seen once. Sequenced sample: PBMCs. These receptors were obtained from a woman aged 45-60 years in good health and CMV-seronegative.

V usage is TRBV7-2 and J usage is TRBJ2-7; 10 nucleotides agree with TRBD1. V lost 8 bases to trimming and J lost 2 bases; unmatched junction nucleotides: 6. Germline V gene lookup returns CDR1 SGHTA and CDR2 FQGNSA. The CDR3 length is 14 residues. The CDR3 region has the DNA TGTGCCAGCCAGACAGGGGGCTCTACCTACGAGCAGTACTTC. It encodes CASQTGGSTYEQYF.

V gene TRBV7-8 combines with J gene TRBJ2-6; 8 nucleotides line up with TRBD1. V shed 6 bases, J shed 4 bases, and the junction held 11 bases outside the gene matches. This CDR3 region has 17 residues. Looked up from germline, CDR1 is SGHVS and CDR2 is FQNEAQ. The chain's CDR3 is CASRSTGGQAGANVLTF. The CDR3 region has the DNA TGTGCCAGCAGATCCACTGGGGGACAGGCGGGGGCCAACGTCCTGACTTTC.

The chain joins TRBV5-1 to TRBJ2-5; no firm D call. The V and J ends lost 1 base and 4 bases respectively, with 5 bases between them. The CDR3 has 12 amino acids. Per germline, CDR1 SGHRS and CDR2 YFSETQ. The CDR3 DNA is TGCGCCAGCAGCTTGAATCGAGAGACCCAGTACTTC. Protein sequence: CASSLNRETQYF.